This T cell receptor (beta chain) was captured by sequencing in a study of T cells in localized non-small cell lung cancer. The CDR3 totals 15 residues. The ends lost 5 bases at V and 0 bases at J; junction bases unmatched: 4. In the case of this clone: What it binds is not known.

Data came from immunoSEQ multiplex PCR; TCRdb stores just in-frame clones and leaves some out. The data contain about 1,400 clones, 25% to 40% of them singletons. Whole-study findings and limits: Longer overall survival accompanied higher blood T cell density. Median approximately 50 top-100 tumor clones were shared with paired adjacent lung.

V usage is TRBV7-1 and J usage is TRBJ2-3; the match to TRBD2 covers 8 bases. TRBV7-1 is flagged as an ORF with uncertain function. The sequenced sample was lung tumor tissue, obtained before any cancer treatment. The source of this sequence is a man aged 35-75 years with stage II lung adenocarcinoma. Here the CDR3 reads CASSPTSGSTDTQYF. The CDR3 DNA follows: TGTGCCAGCAGCCCAACTAGCGGAAGCACAGATACGCAGTATTTT.